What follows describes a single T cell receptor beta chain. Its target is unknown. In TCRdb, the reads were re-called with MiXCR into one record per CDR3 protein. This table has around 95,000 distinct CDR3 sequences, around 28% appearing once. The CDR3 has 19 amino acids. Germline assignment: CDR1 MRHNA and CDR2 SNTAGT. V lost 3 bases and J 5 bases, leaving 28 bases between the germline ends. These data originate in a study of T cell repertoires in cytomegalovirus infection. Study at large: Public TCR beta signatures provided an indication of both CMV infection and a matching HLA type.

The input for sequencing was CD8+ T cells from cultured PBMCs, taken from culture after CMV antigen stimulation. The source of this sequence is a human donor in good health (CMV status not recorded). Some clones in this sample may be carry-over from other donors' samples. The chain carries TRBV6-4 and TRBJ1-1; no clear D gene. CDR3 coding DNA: TGTGCCAGCAGTGAACTACTCATTCTTTTCCGGCGGATGGGTACTGAAGCTTTCTTT. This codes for CASSELLILFRRMGTEAFF.